This record concerns one T cell receptor beta chain sequence. The antigen it binds to is not known. Per-base quality was not reported, and no clone a single base away is much larger than it. The collaborating institutions used their own protocols to collect whole blood in K2EDTA tubes. Collaborator samples were shipped for TCRbeta analysis as frozen whole blood, isolated PBMCs, or DNA extracted from either sample type. The source of the sample is a study of blood T cell repertoires in COVID-19 (dated by TCRdb to about 2020). About the full investigation: Collaborator samples came from the United States, Italy and Spain and covered acute and convalescent phases of COVID-19. Subjects who had been exposed to COVID-19, were actively infected with it, or had recovered from it provided the deeply sampled blood TCRbeta repertoires that made up the dataset. The material from the prospective study consisted of cDNA or gDNA derived from T cells, B-cell-depleted T cells, or PBMCs. Where available, HLA class I and class II types were taken from metadata supplied by the sample provider and were not determined by assay-based typing. The samples were drawn from the first 160 participants of the ongoing ImmuneRACE study and from under 1,500 subjects provided by 6 global collaborators. A de-identified subject ID, COVID-19 status, age in years and sex were almost always included in the sample metadata. The repertoires were released in a freely available public database intended as a resource for research on the immune response to SARS-CoV-2.

What the work shows at the level of the full study, not this receptor alone: Clinical and demographic metadata were provided uncurated, with the amount varying by source and participant.

The germline V gene provides CDR1 MNHNS and CDR2 SASEGT. The germline V end is reduced by 3 bases and the J end by 8 bases; junction bases left unmatched: 4. The CDR3 numbers 14 residues from cysteine through phenylalanine. Only the CDR3 portion is preserved as DNA: 42 bases, with reading frame beginning at the first base. TCRbeta CDR3 regions were amplified from genomic DNA using the immunoSEQ Assay, a bias-controlled multiplex PCR. As for the authors' bioinformatics: The number of nucleated cells in each sample was estimated by amplification of reference gene primers within the assay. To quantify the absolute abundance of each unique TCRbeta CDR3 rearrangement, sequence reads were collapsed and filtered. For each sample, productive Simpson clonality was calculated by taking the square root of Simpson's diversity index across productive rearrangements. The clones in this table, taken by TCRdb from immuneACCESS, are in-frame only. Not every clone is retained; where verified, under half of the shortfall comes from an unresolved V gene, and the cause of the rest is unknown. Clonal size and the V and J genes are those of that table, whereas D and trimming came from the DNA. This sample lists tens of thousands of clones; 88% were detected once. Nearly 45% of the sample is taken by the ten largest.

The sequenced sample consisted of peripheral blood. The sequence joins TRBV6-1 to TRBJ1-6, with 7 junctional bases fitting TRBD1. The origin of this receptor is a human donor in a cohort sampled during active COVID-19. CDR3 loop: CASSDGQDYSPLHF. The DNA sequence is as follows: TGTGCCAGCAGTGACGGACAGGATTATTCACCCCTCCACTTT.